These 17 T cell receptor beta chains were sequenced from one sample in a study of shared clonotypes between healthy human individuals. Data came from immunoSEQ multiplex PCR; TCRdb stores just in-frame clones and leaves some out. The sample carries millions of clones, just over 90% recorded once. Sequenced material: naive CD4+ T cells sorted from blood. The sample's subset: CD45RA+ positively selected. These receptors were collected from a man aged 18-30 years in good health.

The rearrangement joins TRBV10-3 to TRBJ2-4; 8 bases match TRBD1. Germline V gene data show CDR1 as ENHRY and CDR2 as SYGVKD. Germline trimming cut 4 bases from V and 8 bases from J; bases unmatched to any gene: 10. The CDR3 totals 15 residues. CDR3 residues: CAISVSTGALDIQYF. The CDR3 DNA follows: TGTGCCATCAGTGTATCGACAGGGGCCCTGGACATTCAGTACTTC.

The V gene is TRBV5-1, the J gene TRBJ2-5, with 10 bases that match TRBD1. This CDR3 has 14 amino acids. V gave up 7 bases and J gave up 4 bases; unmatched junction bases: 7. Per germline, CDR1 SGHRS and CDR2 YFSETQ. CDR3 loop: CASCPWTGGETQYF. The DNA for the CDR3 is TGCGCCAGCTGCCCCTGGACAGGGGGAGAGACCCAGTACTTC.

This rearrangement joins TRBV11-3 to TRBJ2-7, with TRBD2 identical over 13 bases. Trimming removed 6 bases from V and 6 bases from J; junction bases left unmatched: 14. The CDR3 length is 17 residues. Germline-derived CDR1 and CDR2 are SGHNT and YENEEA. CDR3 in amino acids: CASRGLAGAPLTGEQYF. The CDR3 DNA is TGTGCCAGCAGAGGACTAGCGGGAGCCCCTTTGACGGGCGAGCAGTACTTC.

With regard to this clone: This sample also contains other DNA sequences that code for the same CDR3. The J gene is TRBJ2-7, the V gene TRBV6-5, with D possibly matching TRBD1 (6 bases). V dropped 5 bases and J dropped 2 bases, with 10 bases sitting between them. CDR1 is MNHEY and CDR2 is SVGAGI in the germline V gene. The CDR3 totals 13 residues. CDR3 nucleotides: TGTGCCAGCAGTCGGACAGCCACCTACGAGCAGTACTTC. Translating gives CASSRTATYEQYF.

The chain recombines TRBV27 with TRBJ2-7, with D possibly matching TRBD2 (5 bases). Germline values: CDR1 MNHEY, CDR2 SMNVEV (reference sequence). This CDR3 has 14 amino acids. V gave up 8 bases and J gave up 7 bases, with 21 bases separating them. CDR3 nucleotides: TGTGCCAGCTCTATAAATCGCGGACGGGGAGAGCAGTACTTC. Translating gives CASSINRGRGEQYF.

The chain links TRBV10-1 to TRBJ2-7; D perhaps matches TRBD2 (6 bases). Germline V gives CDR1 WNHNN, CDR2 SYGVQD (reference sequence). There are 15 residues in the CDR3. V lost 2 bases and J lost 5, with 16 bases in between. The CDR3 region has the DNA TGCGCCAGCAGTGAGGCACAGGCGGGGAGCGACGAGCAGTACTTC. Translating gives CASSEAQAGSDEQYF.

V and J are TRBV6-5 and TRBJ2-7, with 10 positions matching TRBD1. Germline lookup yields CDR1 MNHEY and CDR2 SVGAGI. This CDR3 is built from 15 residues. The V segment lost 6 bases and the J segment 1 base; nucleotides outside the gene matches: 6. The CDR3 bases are TGTGCCAGCAGCGACAGGGGGCCGGCTTCCTACGAGCAGTACTTC. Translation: CASSDRGPASYEQYF.

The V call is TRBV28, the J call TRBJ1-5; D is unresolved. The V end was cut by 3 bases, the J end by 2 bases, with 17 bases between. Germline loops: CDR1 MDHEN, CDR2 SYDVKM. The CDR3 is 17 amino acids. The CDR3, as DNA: TGTGCCAGCAGTTTCCCTCCAGCTCAACTGGGCAATCAGCCCCAGCATTTT. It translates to CASSFPPAQLGNQPQHF.

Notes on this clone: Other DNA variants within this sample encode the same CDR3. CDR3 residues: CASSPQGSYEQYF. Here the CDR3 DNA reads TGTGCCAGCTCACCACAAGGTTCGTACGAGCAGTACTTC. This chain links TRBV18 with TRBJ2-7; D is uncertain. The CDR3 runs 13 residues. V lost 1 base and J lost 4, with 8 bases in between. Germline CDR1 reads KGHSH; CDR2 reads LQKENI.

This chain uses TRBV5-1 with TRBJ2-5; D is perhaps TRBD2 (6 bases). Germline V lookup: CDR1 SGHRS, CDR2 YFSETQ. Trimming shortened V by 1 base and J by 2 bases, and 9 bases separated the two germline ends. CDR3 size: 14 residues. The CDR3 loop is CASSLPLAQETQYF. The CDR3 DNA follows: TGCGCCAGCAGCTTGCCACTAGCACAAGAGACCCAGTACTTC.

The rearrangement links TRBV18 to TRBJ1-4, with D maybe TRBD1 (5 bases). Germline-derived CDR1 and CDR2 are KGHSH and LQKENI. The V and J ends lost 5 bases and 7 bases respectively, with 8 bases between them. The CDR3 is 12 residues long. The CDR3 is CASSSGAEKLFF. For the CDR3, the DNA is TGTGCCAGCTCATCCGGGGCTGAAAAACTGTTTTTT.

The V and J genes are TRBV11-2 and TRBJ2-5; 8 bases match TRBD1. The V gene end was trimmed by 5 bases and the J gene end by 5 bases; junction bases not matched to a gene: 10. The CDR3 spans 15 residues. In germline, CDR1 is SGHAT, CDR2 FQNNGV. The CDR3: CASSTGTGVFETQYF. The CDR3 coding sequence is TGTGCCAGCAGCACCGGGACAGGAGTTTTCGAGACCCAGTACTTC.

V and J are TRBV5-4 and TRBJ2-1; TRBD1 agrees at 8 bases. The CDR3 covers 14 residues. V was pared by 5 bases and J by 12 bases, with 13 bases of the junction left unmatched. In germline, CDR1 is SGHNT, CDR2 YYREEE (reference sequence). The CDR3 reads CASSRAGGPQLQFF. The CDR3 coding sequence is TGTGCCAGCAGTCGCGCAGGGGGCCCCCAATTGCAGTTCTTC.

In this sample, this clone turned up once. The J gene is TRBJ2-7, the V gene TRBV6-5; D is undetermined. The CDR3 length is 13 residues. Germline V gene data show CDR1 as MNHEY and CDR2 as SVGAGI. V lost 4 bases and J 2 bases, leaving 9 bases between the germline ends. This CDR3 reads CASSSLVPYEQYF. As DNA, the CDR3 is TGTGCCAGCAGTTCCTTGGTCCCCTACGAGCAGTACTTC.

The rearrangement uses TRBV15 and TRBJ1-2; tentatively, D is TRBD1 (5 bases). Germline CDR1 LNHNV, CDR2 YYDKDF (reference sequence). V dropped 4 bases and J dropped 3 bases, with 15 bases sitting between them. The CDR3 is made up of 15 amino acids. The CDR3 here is CATSTSPDTYYGYTF. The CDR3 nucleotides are TGTGCCACCAGCACCTCCCCGGACACATACTATGGCTACACCTTC. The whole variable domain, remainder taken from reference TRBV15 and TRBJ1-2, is DAMVIQNPRYQVTQFGKPVTLSCSQTLNHNVMYWYQQKSSQAPKLLFHYYDKDFNNEADTPDNFQSRRPNTSFCFLDIRSPGLGDTAMYLCATSTSPDTYYGYTFGSGTRLTVV.

The CDR3 region is CASSEMQGAEAFF. CDR3 in DNA: TGCGCCAGCAGTGAGATGCAGGGGGCTGAAGCTTTCTTT. The V gene is TRBV10-2, the J gene TRBJ1-1; the match to TRBD1 covers 7 bases. The germline V gene encodes CDR1 WSHSY and CDR2 SAAADI. J lost 6 bases, V lost 2 bases, and 3 bases had no gene match. This CDR3 region has 13 residues.

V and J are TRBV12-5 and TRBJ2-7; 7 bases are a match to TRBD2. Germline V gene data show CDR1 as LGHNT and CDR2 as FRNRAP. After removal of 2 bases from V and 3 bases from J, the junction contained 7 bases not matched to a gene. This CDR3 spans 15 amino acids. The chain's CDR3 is CASGLISRTSYEQYF. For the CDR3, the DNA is TGTGCTAGTGGTTTGATCTCTCGGACTAGCTACGAGCAGTACTTC. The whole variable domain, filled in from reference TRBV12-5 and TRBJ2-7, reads DARVTQTPRHKVTEMGQEVTMRCQPILGHNTVFWYRQTMMQGLELLAYFRNRAPLDDSGMPKDRFSAEMPDATLATLKIQPSEPRDSAVYFCASGLISRTSYEQYFGPGTRLTVT.